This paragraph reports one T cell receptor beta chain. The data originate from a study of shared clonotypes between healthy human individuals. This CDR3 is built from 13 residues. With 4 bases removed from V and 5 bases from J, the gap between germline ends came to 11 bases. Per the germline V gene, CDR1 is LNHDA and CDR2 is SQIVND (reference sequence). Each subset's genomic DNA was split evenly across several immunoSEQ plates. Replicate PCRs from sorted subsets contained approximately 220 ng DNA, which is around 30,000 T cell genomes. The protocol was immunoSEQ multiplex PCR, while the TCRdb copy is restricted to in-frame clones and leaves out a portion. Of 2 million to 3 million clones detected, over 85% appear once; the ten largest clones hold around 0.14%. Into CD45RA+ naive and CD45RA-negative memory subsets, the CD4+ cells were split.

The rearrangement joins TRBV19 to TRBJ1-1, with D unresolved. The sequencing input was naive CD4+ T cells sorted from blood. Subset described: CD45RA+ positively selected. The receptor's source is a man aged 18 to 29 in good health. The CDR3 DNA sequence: TGTGCCAGTAGTAGATCAGGCGGGACTGAAGCTTTCTTT. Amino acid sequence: CASSRSGGTEAFF. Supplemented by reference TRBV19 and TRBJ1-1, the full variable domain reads DGGITQSPKYLFRKEGQNVTLSCEQNLNHDAMYWYRQDPGQGLRLIYYSQIVNDFQKGDIAEGYSVSREKKESFPLTVTSAQKNPTAFYLCASSRSGGTEAFFGQGTRLTVV.